These T cell receptor beta chains were read from a single sample in a study of shared clonotypes between healthy human individuals. The data were produced by immunoSEQ multiplex PCR, yet TCRdb's version contains in-frame clones alone and is incomplete. Of 740,000 or so clones listed, roughly 73% were seen once; the top ten hold around 1.8%. Sequenced: memory CD4+ T cells sorted from blood. The source is a woman aged 25 to 39 in good health. Both conserved end residues are part of each CDR3. The order of the fields is CDR3 length, D gene, V gene, J gene, clone size, CDR3 DNA, CDR3 protein. The D gene is left open where the match is weak. Clone size is not always given. Where it is, it says once, few, many or a class for expanded clones.

15	-	TRBV5-6	TRBJ1-2	-	TGTGCCAGCAGCTTGGTGCAGGAAACTAACTATGGCTACACCTTC	CASSLVQETNYGYTF
16	-	TRBV5-1	TRBJ1-1	-	TGCGCCAGCAGCCTCCCCCAGGGTGGGATGAACACTGAAGCTTTCTTT	CASSLPQGGMNTEAFF
14	-	TRBV5-1	TRBJ2-5	-	TGCGCCAGCAGCTTGGCGCCTGGAAGGGAGACCCAGTACTTC	CASSLAPGRETQYF
16	-	TRBV18	TRBJ2-7	-	TGTGCCAGCTCACCAAACCGGGACGTGAGCTCCTACGAGCAGTACTTC	CASSPNRDVSSYEQYF
14	-	TRBV29-1	TRBJ2-2	-	TGCAGCGTTGAAGATGGGGAAACGACCGGGGAGCTGTTTTTT	CSVEDGETTGELFF
17	-	TRBV9	TRBJ1-3	few	TGTGCCAGCAGCGTAGGGATCGATTGGAGCCGAAGAAACACCATATATTTT	CASSVGIDWSRRNTIYF
19	TRBD1	TRBV5-1	TRBJ2-6	few	TGCGCCAGCAGCGTAGTACCGGGACAGGGAAAGTCTGGGGCCAACGTCCTGACTTTC	CASSVVPGQGKSGANVLTF
18	-	TRBV25-1	TRBJ2-1	few	TGTGCCAGCAGTGAAAAAAGCCGGGACACCCGCTCCTACAATGAGCAGTTCTTC	CASSEKSRDTRSYNEQFF
13	-	TRBV6-4	TRBJ1-2	-	TGTGCCAGCACTCGAACTGGGGAGGGGACCTACACCTTC	CASTRTGEGTYTF
17	TRBD2	TRBV9	TRBJ2-5	once	TGTGCCAGCAGCGTAGAGTACGGACTAGCGGGATCGGAGACCCAGTACTTC	CASSVEYGLAGSETQYF
13	-	TRBV29-1	TRBJ1-2	-	TGCAGCGTTGAAGATTTGAGGGGAGGCGGCTACACCTTC	CSVEDLRGGGYTF
17	TRBD1	TRBV28	TRBJ1-5	-	TGTGCCAGCAGTCCGCCTCCCGGGACAGGGGGCAATCAGCCCCAGCATTTT	CASSPPPGTGGNQPQHF
15	TRBD1	TRBV2	TRBJ2-3	-	TGTGCCAGCAGCAGGACAGGGGGCGTCCCAGATACGCAGTATTTT	CASSRTGGVPDTQYF
12	-	TRBV14	TRBJ2-2	-	TGTGCCAGCAGCCAAGTATCCGGGGAGCTGTTTTTT	CASSQVSGELFF
14	-	TRBV5-1	TRBJ2-3	-	TGCGCCAGCAGCTTAGGGCGCAACACAGATACGCAGTATTTT	CASSLGRNTDTQYF
13	-	TRBV7-3	TRBJ2-3	many	TGTGCCAGCAGCTTATCGGACACAGATACGCAGTATTTT	CASSLSDTDTQYF
16	TRBD1	TRBV5-4	TRBJ1-1	-	TGTGCCAGCAGCTTGGCAGGGGGATCCCAGGGGAATGAAGCTTTCTTT	CASSLAGGSQGNEAFF
16	TRBD2	TRBV29-1	TRBJ2-3	once	TGCAGCGTTGCCGGCCTAGCGGGAGGGTTTACAGATACGCAGTATTTT	CSVAGLAGGFTDTQYF
12	-	TRBV7-6	TRBJ2-2	-	TGTGCCAGCAGCCACCGATCCGGGGAGCTGTTTTTT	CASSHRSGELFF
18	TRBD2	TRBV19	TRBJ2-3	-	TGTGCCAGTAGTATATCGGCGGTAGCGGGAGGGAGCACAGATACGCAGTATTTT	CASSISAVAGGSTDTQYF
15	TRBD1	TRBV5-1	TRBJ2-1	few	TGCGCCAGCAGCTTGGGGGACAGGGATACGGGTGAGCAGTTCTTC	CASSLGDRDTGEQFF
15	-	TRBV6-5	TRBJ2-6	few	TGTGCCAGCAGACTCGCTAGTACTGGGGCCAACGTCCTGACTTTC	CASRLASTGANVLTF
13	TRBD1	TRBV10-3	TRBJ1-2	-	TGTGCCGCCGATGGACAGGGTAGATATGGCTACACCTTC	CAADGQGRYGYTF
17	TRBD1	TRBV27	TRBJ1-3	once	TGTGCCAGCAGTTTAAGGACAGGGACGCACTCTGGAAACACCATATATTTT	CASSLRTGTHSGNTIYF
16	-	TRBV5-1	TRBJ2-3	once	TGCGCCAGCAGCTTGGGGGCCGGGGATGGCACAGATACGCAGTATTTT	CASSLGAGDGTDTQYF
14	-	TRBV25-1	TRBJ1-2	-	TGTGCCAGCAGTGCGGGACTTCCTAACTATGGCTACACCTTC	CASSAGLPNYGYTF
15	-	TRBV9	TRBJ1-2	many	TGTGCCAGCAGCGTAGGGATCGGCAGACCCTATGGCTACACCTTC	CASSVGIGRPYGYTF
15	-	TRBV19	TRBJ2-5	-	TGTGCCAGTAGTATAACCCCGGGGAATTCGGAGACCCAGTACTTC	CASSITPGNSETQYF
14	-	TRBV2	TRBJ2-7	many	TGTGCCAGCAGTGAAAGAGTCACAGCCTACGAGCAGTACTTC	CASSERVTAYEQYF
16	-	TRBV7-9	TRBJ2-6	many	TGTGCCAGCAGCTCTAAGGGGGGCTCTGGGGCCAACGTCCTGACTTTC	CASSSKGGSGANVLTF
15	-	TRBV2	TRBJ2-5	-	TGTGCCAGCGGGCCCCGGACAGGGAGGGAAGAGACCCAGTACTTC	CASGPRTGREETQYF
19	TRBD2	TRBV7-9	TRBJ2-7	-	TGTGCCAGCAGCCCAGCCCCTAGCGGGAGGGCCTCAGCGGGCTACGAGCAGTACTTC	CASSPAPSGRASAGYEQYF
13	-	TRBV6-4	TRBJ1-6	-	TGTGCCAGCAGTGAAGCGGAAAATTCACCCCTCCACTTT	CASSEAENSPLHF
19	TRBD1	TRBV4-1	TRBJ2-3	few	TGCGCCAGCAGCCCCTTTGGTTTGCCCCAGGGGGCAAGCACAGATACGCAGTATTTT	CASSPFGLPQGASTDTQYF
14	-	TRBV5-4	TRBJ2-3	-	TGTGCCAGCAGCCCTAGACTCACCCGAGATACGCAGTATTTT	CASSPRLTRDTQYF
13	TRBD2	TRBV28	TRBJ2-7	-	TGTGCCACCTACGGCGGGGGGGCCTACGAGCAGTACTTC	CATYGGGAYEQYF
15	-	TRBV6-5	TRBJ2-3	-	TGTGCCAGCAGCCGGCGCCCGACGTCCCCAGATACGCAGTATTTT	CASSRRPTSPDTQYF
13	TRBD1	TRBV18	TRBJ1-2	-	TGTGCCAGCTCACCGGGACAGATTAATGGCTACACCTTC	CASSPGQINGYTF
13	-	TRBV7-9	TRBJ2-1	-	TGTGCCAGCAGCTTGGGGACCGGAGAGGATCAGTTCTTC	CASSLGTGEDQFF
14	TRBD2	TRBV27	TRBJ2-7	-	TGTGCCAGCAGCCGGGAGGGGATCTCCTACGAGCAGTACTTC	CASSREGISYEQYF
15	-	TRBV11-2	TRBJ2-7	-	TGTGCCAGCAGCTCCGCCTGGTCGACGATGGACGAGCAGTACTTC	CASSSAWSTMDEQYF
13	-	TRBV29-1	TRBJ2-5	-	TGCAGCGTTTTCCCATCAGGCTCCGAGACCCAGTACTTC	CSVFPSGSETQYF
15	-	TRBV5-1	TRBJ2-7	-	TGCGCCAGCAGCTCGACCCGGGACGGCACCTACGAGCAGTACTTC	CASSSTRDGTYEQYF
17	-	TRBV27	TRBJ2-7	-	TGTGCCAGCAGGAGAGGCGAAGGGGGAGCCAACTCCTACGAGCAGTACTTC	CASRRGEGGANSYEQYF
18	-	TRBV15	TRBJ2-2	-	TGTGCCACCAGCAGAGACAGTGCCGGGACAGCGGGCACCGGGGAGCTGTTTTTT	CATSRDSAGTAGTGELFF
14	-	TRBV5-1	TRBJ2-7	-	TGCGCCAGCAGCTTCGGACGGGGAAACTACGAGCAGTACTTC	CASSFGRGNYEQYF
16	-	TRBV14	TRBJ2-3	once	TGTGCCAGCAGCCCCTTTGGGGGAGTGGTCACAGATACGCAGTATTTT	CASSPFGGVVTDTQYF